The 2 T cell receptor beta chains below all came from one sample that was sequenced in a study of blood T cell repertoires in COVID-19. Repertoires were generated with immunoSEQ multiplex PCR, while TCRdb's copy carries only in-frame clones and drops some. The sample has some 220,000 clones, about 84% seen once. The sample was peripheral blood. The receptors stem from a human donor in a cohort sampled during active COVID-19.

This clone was observed a single time. The same CDR3 also results from other DNA sequences found in this sample. This chain links TRBV24-1 with TRBJ1-2; 9 bases agree with TRBD1. With V trimmed by 4 bases and J by 5 bases, 4 bases remained unmatched. The CDR3 loop spans 14 amino acids. Germline CDR1 reads KGHDR; CDR2 reads SFDVKD. The DNA for the CDR3 is TGTGCCACCAGTGAGAGGGACAGGGTTTATGGCTACACCTTC. It encodes CATSERDRVYGYTF.

This chain uses TRBV28 with TRBJ2-1; TRBD2 matches at 11 bases. Germline values: CDR1 MDHEN, CDR2 SYDVKM. This CDR3 spans 16 amino acids. V gave up 8 bases and J gave up 7 bases; unmatched junction bases: 13. The CDR3 coding sequence is TGTGCCAGCCTTAGAAAATTAGCGGGAGGGCATAATGAGCAGTTCTTC. Protein sequence: CASLRKLAGGHNEQFF.